This TCR beta chain was sequenced during a study of cytomegalovirus exposure and HLA in healthy donors (dated by TCRdb to about 2017). With respect to the entire study: According to an earlier analysis of a few hundred of the donors, about 179 million T cells yielded 90 million to 130 million unique TCR beta sequences and about 300 Gb of sequence data. The study aimed to test whether signatures of past pathogen exposure could be identified by cataloging public T cell receptors. Both class I and class II loci were covered by HLA typing, at four-digit resolution. The study combined high-throughput TCR immunosequencing, statistical association of individual TCRs with disease status, and machine learning to predict cytomegalovirus infection status. Among around 400 genotyped donors of the cohort, an average of around 240,000 unique TCR beta nucleotide sequences was sequenced per donor, of which about 18% were non-productive. The later analysis used no new phenotypic data to find candidate immune exposures, relying instead on TCR beta sequences and their occurrence across donors. Of the 300 to 500 genotyped donors, more than 75% were placed in the genetic ancestry cluster associated with self-reported Caucasian donors. Genome-wide SNP genotypes for about 55% of the roughly 670 donors were used in a later genetic analysis, which treated that subset as a discovery cohort. An early release that covered 640 HLA-typed donors contained approximately 300 gigabases of sequencing data and tens of millions of unique TCR sequences. Donor age, sex, ethnicity and CMV serostatus were compiled together with the repertoire data. A later analysis re-analyzed previously published TCR beta repertoires from roughly 600 donors and added high-resolution HLA genotyping to study TCR occurrence patterns. Using immunosequencing, the study profiled T cell repertoires from some 670 subjects and related those repertoires to cytomegalovirus serostatus. The number of typed donors differed by locus: roughly 629-640 for A, B, C, DRB1 and DQB1; 522 for DQA1; around 610 for DPA1; and roughly 490 for DPB1. All discovery cohort repertoires had been generated using a single sequencing platform. A separate validation cohort of some 130 different subjects was used in addition to the approximately 700-subject first cohort. An earlier analysis of roughly 600 of the donors used high-throughput TCR beta sequencing to judge whether each TCR beta V gene segment behaved as functional or pseudogenic. A handful of DR-DQ haplotypes were handled as single units for association and clustering because linkage in the cohort was strong. What the authors observed across the whole study: A later analysis found that HLA-associated TCR beta chains were more clonally expanded and had lower generation probabilities than equally common non-associated chains. The sequencing pipeline was judged likely to have produced a cluster of highly shared sequence variants as a technical artifact. According to a later analysis, most CMV-associated TCR beta chains appeared to be HLA-restricted, and the HLA associations seemed to be driven largely by CMV exposure. A further reported finding was that TCR beta sequences accurately predicted the HLA-A and HLA-B alleles for most subjects in the first cohort. A later genetic analysis reported fewer N-insertions in productive TCRs among donors in an Asian-associated ancestry cluster than the roughly 620-donor mean. It was suggested by the authors that the approach could potentially be generalized to other disease states and immunological phenotypes. CMV serostatus was the only immune exposure information available for the cohort. In an earlier analysis of 587 of the donors, most TCR beta V segments were observed in productive rearrangements about 87% or about 30% of the time, broadly matching IMGT annotations. In a later analysis, the rate of TCR association differed among HLA loci, with DRB1 alleles having the most associated TCRs and HLA-C alleles having the fewest. Cytomegalovirus status was reported to be diagnosed by the classifier with high specificity and sensitivity in both the original and validation cohorts. Because HLA typing was missing for some donors at each locus, association tests included only the typed subset. At a false discovery rate of 0.05, a later analysis linked fewer than 20,000 TCR beta sequences to specific HLA alleles. Several of the top co-occurrence clusters appeared to be linked to parvovirus B19, influenza, CMV and Epstein-Barr virus, according to a later analysis. In this cohort, only TCR beta chains were sequenced, and detectable features were limited by the absence of alpha or paired-chain data. Some IMGT-functional V segments, including TRBV6-2 and TRBV6-3, could not be told apart with the 87-base-pair reads, so those segments were excluded. Correlated functional status among segregating V segments might be attributable to linkage disequilibrium, but an unknown experimental factor could not be ruled out. Because counts were too low, seventeen rarely observed V segments, including chromosome 9 orphons, were excluded from the earlier analysis of several hundred of the donors. The study gave a list of roughly 150 TCR beta chains associated with cytomegalovirus. V-gene and J-gene trimming of TCR beta chains was associated with a missense DCLRE1C variant in a later genetic analysis, and the association was replicated in an independent cohort. Presence/absence analyses assumed roughly uniform sequencing depth across donors, an assumption that may not hold. In vitro tests confirmed that a few of the cytomegalovirus-associated TCR beta chains recognize cytomegalovirus antigens. While some public TCRs were present in many individuals, most TCR sequences turned up only very rarely across donors. When HLA alleles, especially DR and DQ, strongly co-occurred, attributing TCR associations to individual alleles was difficult.

In total, about 650 healthy bone marrow donors made up the cohort. All cohort members were sampled while nominally healthy, although unrecorded immune exposures were likely present. The donor was CMV seropositive and was included in the group of about 290 seropositive cohort members. A peripheral blood sample was provided by each donor, and peripheral blood mononuclear cells were used for TCR beta sequencing. Genomic DNA was extracted from the blood cell samples with the Qiagen DNeasy Blood Extraction Kit. Points on this clone: Its antigen remains undetermined. Base qualities are missing; no much larger clone stands one base away.

Library generation was performed with the immunoSEQ multiplex PCR assay. The multiplex PCR relied on a mix of 60 forward primers for TCR Vbeta segments and 13 reverse primers for TCR Jbeta segments. A multiplex PCR assay on genomic DNA amplified the CDR3 region of rearranged TCR beta genes. The amplified TCR beta libraries were sequenced on the Illumina HiSeq System as 87-base-pair reads. In the original analysis: Across the 640 or so repertoires, a later analysis counted 80 million or so unique TCR beta chains, around 11 million of which were shared by at least two donors. Raw reads were error-corrected and collapsed into unique sequences by a nearest-neighbor algorithm in which closely related sequences were merged to remove PCR and sequencing errors. V, D and J gene segments were assigned by aligning CDR3 sequences to IMGT reference sequences. Each retained sequence needed at least a six-nucleotide match to both a V gene segment and a J gene segment. Rearrangements were called productive when the CDR3 lacked stop codons and stayed in frame with V and J; all others were non-productive. CDR3 was defined according to IMGT convention as the region running from the second conserved V-encoded cysteine to the conserved J-encoded phenylalanine. The earlier analysis of about 570 of the donors excluded any sequence lacking an unambiguous match to a single V gene segment. An earlier analysis of a few hundred of the donors classified V segments as functional when productive rearrangements were above 56.7% and as segregating when the standard deviation between donors was above 5%. To diagnose cytomegalovirus status from the catalog of TCR beta chain sequences, a statistical classification framework was built. In a later analysis, V and J genes were assigned by comparing TCR nucleotide sequences against IMGT/GENE-DB human TR gene sequences. In a later analysis, CDR3 sequences and most-parsimonious VDJ recombination scenarios were assigned using the TCRdist pipeline. In a later analysis, each TCR beta chain was defined by its CDR3 amino acid sequence together with its V-gene family, and reads lacking a unique V-gene family were excluded. To address suspected cross-contamination and a sequencing artifact, a later analysis removed some 620 highly shared, low-generation-probability nucleotide sequences. In a later analysis, a clonal expansion index was calculated for each public chain from normalized within-repertoire ranks of inferred template counts. In a later analysis, generation probabilities were computed with a VDJ recombination model fitted to out-of-frame rearrangements, and the resulting probabilities were checked against IGoR. In a later analysis, TCR-TCR, TCR-HLA and TCR-CMV co-occurrence was scored with hypergeometric tests, and a repertoire-size bias correction was applied to TCR pairs. To estimate false discovery rates, a later analysis permuted the HLA or CMV assignments 20 times. In a later analysis, co-occurring TCRs were grouped using DBSCAN, with TCRdist sequence similarity added in when clustering inside HLA-allele-positive subsets. Co-occurrence clustering excluded repertoires with fewer than 30,000 or more than 120,000 public chains, plus five with anomalous nucleotide sharing. Sourced from immuneACCESS, this table was stored by TCRdb with only in-frame sequences that have V and J called. A share of the clones is absent; for the studies checked, an unresolved V gene accounts for under half, and the remainder has no known explanation. V and J calls and clone size follow that table, whereas D and trimming were derived from the DNA. In this sample the table shows 150,000 to 200,000 clones, 65% to 85% of which occur a single time. The biggest ten clones account for roughly 4.5% of the sample.

The germline V gene gives CDR1 as MDHEN and CDR2 as SYDVKM. The germline V end is reduced by 7 bases and the J end by 7 bases; junction bases left unmatched: 7. The CDR3 has 13 amino acids, counting the end cysteine and phenylalanine. The retained sequence is limited to the CDR3, 39 bases, with the frame set at the first base. Specimen: PBMCs. This TCR was sampled from a woman between 50 and 59 years old in good health and CMV-seropositive. The rearrangement joined TRBV28 to TRBJ2-1, and 7 junctional nucleotides match TRBD2. The nucleotides read TGTGCCAGCACCGCGGGGGAGAGGAATGAGCAGTTCTTC. Its protein product is CASTAGERNEQFF.